These 28 T cell receptor beta chains were sequenced from one sample in a study of beta chain features in type 1 diabetes. General study results and limits: Among all four CD4+ subsets, Type 1 diabetes patients had TCRB CDR3s that were moderately but significantly shorter.

As every portion of the isolated RNA was reverse transcribed, the sequencing read expressed TCRB transcripts. Assay used: immunoSEQ multiplex PCR; TCRdb lists only in-frame clones, some missing. The sample holds over 300,000 clones, around 9% seen once. Their antigen targets remain unknown. Sequencing was carried out using central memory CD4+ T cells from blood. The receptor source for this set is a man aged 25-40 years with type 1 diabetes.

This clone has a handful of counts. The rearrangement links TRBV27 to TRBJ2-6; TRBD1 matches 8 bases. This CDR3 region has 20 residues. V dropped 6 bases and J dropped 0; count of bases not matched to a gene: 16. The V gene's germline CDR1 is MNHEY and CDR2 SMNVEV (reference sequence). CDR3 bases: TGTGCCAGCAGACAGGATAGGACAGGGCCCCACCTCTCTGGGGCCAACGTCCTGACTTTC. This codes for CASRQDRTGPHLSGANVLTF. The full variable domain, with the rest looked up from reference TRBV27 and TRBJ2-6, is EAQVTQNPRYLITVTGKKLTVTCSQNMNHEYMSWYRQDPGLGLRQIYYSMNVEVTDKGDVPEGYKVSRKEKRNFPLILESPSPNQTSLYFCASRQDRTGPHLSGANVLTFGAGSRLTVL.

In its sample, this clone was seen a few times. One end of the junction fails to match germline, which may point to a read error. The rearrangement links TRBV6-5 to TRBJ2-1; D might be TRBD1 (6 bases). Per the germline V gene, CDR1 is MNHEY and CDR2 is SVGAGI. The CDR3 is made up of 13 amino acids. CDR3 residues: CAISESTGNEQFF. The CDR3 bases are TGTGCCATCAGTGAGTCGACAGGAAATGAGCAGTTCTTC.

This clone was observed a handful of times. The rearrangement uses TRBV18 and TRBJ1-1; TRBD1 agrees at 9 bases. This CDR3 spans 13 amino acids. Per germline, CDR1 KGHSH and CDR2 LQKENI. Trimming took 8 bases from V and 2 from J; bases not matched to a gene: 3. CDR3 protein: CASITGGNTEAFF. The CDR3 DNA is TGTGCCAGCATCACAGGGGGCAACACTGAAGCTTTCTTT.

The rearrangement links TRBV7-2 to TRBJ2-1; 13 bases fit TRBD2. J lost 8 bases, V lost 0 bases, and 4 bases had no gene match. In germline, CDR1 is SGHTA, CDR2 FQGNSA. This CDR3 has 16 residues. The CDR3 reads CASSLATSGGVDEQFF. DNA of the CDR3: TGTGCCAGCAGCTTAGCTACTAGCGGGGGGGTCGATGAGCAGTTCTTC.

J is TRBJ2-5 and V is TRBV30, with D perhaps matching TRBD2 (7 bases). The V gene lost 3 bases and the J gene lost 5 bases, with 16 bases spanning the gap. Per the germline V gene, CDR1 is GTSNPN and CDR2 is SVGIG (reference sequence). The CDR3 runs to 14 residues. This CDR3 reads CAWSGTGGRETQYF. For the CDR3, the DNA is TGTGCCTGGAGCGGGACGGGGGGCCGGGAGACCCAGTACTTC.

This clone was seen more than once but under ten times. The J gene is TRBJ2-2, the V gene TRBV9; maybe TRBD1 (6 bases). V lost 2 bases, J lost 0 bases, and 11 bases lay in between. Germline loops: CDR1 SGDLS, CDR2 YYNGEE. The CDR3 is 16 amino acids. The CDR3 loop reads CASSVNRDPNTGELFF. The CDR3 nucleotides are TGTGCCAGCAGCGTCAACAGGGACCCGAACACCGGGGAGCTGTTTTTT.

This clone has more than one count but fewer than ten. The rearrangement links TRBV10-3 to TRBJ2-5; 9 positions agree with TRBD1. The ends lost 0 bases at V and 3 bases at J; junction bases unmatched: 2. The germline V gene has CDR1 ENHRY and CDR2 SYGVKD. CDR3 length: 15 amino acids. This CDR3 reads CAISESGTGKETQYF. CDR3 DNA: TGTGCCATCAGTGAGTCCGGGACAGGGAAAGAGACCCAGTACTTC.

DNA of the CDR3: TGTGCCAGCAGCCGGACAGTTCGGACTGAAGCTTTCTTT. As protein: CASSRTVRTEAFF. V and J are TRBV11-3 and TRBJ1-1; D is possibly TRBD1 (6 bases). There are 13 residues in the CDR3. Germline V CDR1 and CDR2: SGHNT, YENEEA. V was shortened by 5 bases and J by 5 bases, with 12 bases between the two germline ends.

This chain joins TRBV6-4 and TRBJ1-2; tentative D call: TRBD1 (5 bases). Germline-derived CDR1 and CDR2 are MRHNA and SNTAGT. This CDR3 region has 13 residues. Trimming pared 10 bases from V and 3 bases from J, leaving 15 bases between. The CDR3 is CATKSDSYYGYTF. The CDR3 region has the DNA TGTGCCACCAAATCCGACAGCTACTATGGCTACACCTTC.

The rearrangement joins TRBV2 to TRBJ1-2; 7 bases line up with TRBD1. V dropped 1 base and J dropped 5; count of bases not matched to a gene: 7. This CDR3 contains 15 residues. Germline V gene sequence: CDR1 SNHLY, CDR2 FYNNEI. The CDR3 loop is CASSEVVSGGYGYTF. Written as DNA, the CDR3 is TGTGCCAGCAGTGAAGTAGTTTCAGGGGGATATGGCTACACCTTC.

The rearrangement links TRBV5-4 to TRBJ2-3; perhaps TRBD1 as D (6 bases). The V end was cut by 0 bases, the J end by 14 bases, with 10 bases between. This CDR3 contains 11 residues. CDR1 SGHNT and CDR2 YYREEE come from the germline V gene (reference sequence). CDR3 amino acids: CASSLEQGVYF. The CDR3 DNA is TGTGCCAGCAGCTTGGAACAGGGAGTGTATTTT.

This clone has more than one count but fewer than ten. The J gene is TRBJ2-7, the V gene TRBV7-2, with no clear D. Germline values: CDR1 SGHTA, CDR2 FQGNSA. The CDR3 totals 13 residues. Trimming left V 1 base short and J 7 bases short, with 11 bases between. CDR3 region: CASSLGVDREQYF. The CDR3 DNA follows: TGTGCCAGCAGCTTAGGGGTGGATAGGGAGCAGTACTTC.

This clone was seen more than once but under ten times. This chain uses TRBV2 with TRBJ2-1; no clear D gene. The V end was cut by 4 bases, the J end by 5 bases, with 9 bases between. The CDR3 loop spans 13 amino acids. Germline values: CDR1 SNHLY, CDR2 FYNNEI. The CDR3 DNA follows: TGTGCCAGCAGTGTGGCTGAGGACAATGAGCAGTTCTTC. This codes for CASSVAEDNEQFF.

This clone was picked up a small number of times. The chain employs TRBV9 and TRBJ2-5; 8 bases map to TRBD2. Germline values: CDR1 SGDLS, CDR2 YYNGEE. The V gene end was trimmed by 4 bases and the J gene end by 5 bases; junction bases not matched to a gene: 13. There are 16 residues in the CDR3. For the CDR3, the DNA is TGTGCCAGCAGCTTAACCGGGGGGGCCGCAGGCGAGACCCAGTACTTC. It is translated as CASSLTGGAAGETQYF.

Notes on this clone: Distinct nucleotide sequences in the sample also encode this CDR3. The J gene is TRBJ2-5, the V gene TRBV19; D assignment may be TRBD1 or TRBD2 (5 bases each). The CDR3 has 13 residues. Germline V CDR1 and CDR2: LNHDA, SQIVND (reference sequence). V was clipped by 6 bases and J by 2 bases, with 10 bases between them. CDR3 nucleotides: TGTGCCAGTAGCGGGACCGTTCAAGAGACCCAGTACTTC. Residues: CASSGTVQETQYF.

This clone has only a few counts. The germline gene is not matched at one end of the junction; a read error may be the cause. V and J are TRBV30 and TRBJ2-3; 7 bases are shared with TRBD2. The germline V gene has CDR1 GTSNPN and CDR2 SVGIG (reference sequence). The CDR3 is made up of 12 amino acids. This CDR3 reads CAGRGGGDTQYF. The CDR3, as DNA: TGTGCCGGGAGGGGTGGGGGAGATACGCAGTATTTT. The variable domain in full, with the rest retrieved from reference TRBV30 and TRBJ2-3, is SQTIHQWPATLVQPVGSPLSLECTVEGTSNPNLYWYRQAAGRGLQLLFYSVGIGQISSEVPQNLSASRPQDRQFILSSKKLLLSDSGFYLCAGRGGGDTQYFGPGTRLTVL.

The gene calls are TRBV28 and TRBJ1-2, with 7 positions matching TRBD1. V trimming: 2 bases; J trimming: 2 bases; junction bases outside the gene matches: 8. This CDR3 is 16 amino acids long. Germline CDR1 and CDR2: MDHEN and SYDVKM. The CDR3 sequence: CASSLGRQGGNYGYTF. The CDR3 nucleotides read TGTGCCAGCAGTTTAGGGAGACAGGGTGGAAACTATGGCTACACCTTC.

The rearrangement uses TRBV5-1 and TRBJ1-1, with 7 bases fitting TRBD1. The CDR3 consists of 13 residues. Germline CDR1 is SGHRS and CDR2 is YFSETQ. V lost 0 bases to trimming and J lost 12 bases; unmatched junction nucleotides: 8. The CDR3 bases are TGCGCCAGCAGCTTGGCCGAGGAGGGGGCAACTTTCTTT. Encoded protein: CASSLAEEGATFF.

This chain joins TRBV2 and TRBJ1-6, with D perhaps TRBD1 (5 bases). Germline lookup yields CDR1 SNHLY and CDR2 FYNNEI. V lost 2 bases to trimming and J lost 1 base, with 6 bases between them. The CDR3 is made up of 15 amino acids. For the CDR3, the DNA is TGTGCCAGCAGTGAACAGGGTTCCTATAATTCACCCCTCCACTTT. The encoded protein is CASSEQGSYNSPLHF.

The chain has TRBV7-2 and TRBJ1-6, with D unclear. The germline V gene encodes CDR1 SGHTA and CDR2 FQGNSA. V was trimmed by 3 bases and J by 13 bases, leaving 7 bases between them. The CDR3 is 11 residues long. The CDR3: CASSLQNPLHF. The CDR3 DNA is TGTGCCAGCAGCTTGCAAAATCCCCTCCACTTT. Full variable domain (remainder filled in from reference TRBV7-2 and TRBJ1-6): GAGVSQSPSNKVTEKGKDVELRCDPISGHTALYWYRQSLGQGLEFLIYFQGNSAPDKSGLPSDRFSAERTGGSVSTLTIQRTQQEDSAVYLCASSLQNPLHFGNGTRLTVT.

This clone appeared a few times. The chain links TRBV11-2 to TRBJ2-5, with 9 bases identical to TRBD2. CDR1 SGHAT and CDR2 FQNNGV come from the germline V gene. After removal of 5 bases from V and 1 base from J, the junction contained 5 bases not matched to a gene. The CDR3 sequence is 15 residues long. As DNA, the CDR3 is TGTGCCAGCAGCCCAAGCGGGGGGCCCCAAGAGACCCAGTACTTC. Its translation is CASSPSGGPQETQYF.

This sequence joins TRBV5-1 and TRBJ1-5; 7 nucleotides match TRBD1. This CDR3 region has 15 residues. Germline loops: CDR1 SGHRS, CDR2 YFSETQ. V trimming: 1 base; J trimming: 3 bases; junction bases outside the gene matches: 4. The CDR3 nucleotides are TGCGCCAGCAGCTTGAACAGGGGCCTCAATCAGCCCCAGCATTTT. Its protein is CASSLNRGLNQPQHF.

This clone showed up just a few times. The V call is TRBV6-5, the J call TRBJ1-1, with a weak D call TRBD1 (6 bases). Trimming shortened V by 4 bases and J by 1 base, and 13 bases separated the two germline ends. The length of the CDR3 is 15 residues. The germline CDR1 and CDR2 sequences are MNHEY and SVGAGI. The CDR3 DNA reads as TGTGCCAGCAGTTCCTCCTGGGGGCAGAACACTGAAGCTTTCTTT. Protein product: CASSSSWGQNTEAFF.

This CDR3 reads CASRGPGGEEKLFF. The CDR3 nucleotides are TGTGCCAGCAGAGGACCGGGAGGGGAGGAAAAACTGTTTTTT. The chain couples TRBV2 to TRBJ1-4; tentative D call: TRBD1 (5 bases). CDR1 is SNHLY and CDR2 is FYNNEI in the germline V gene. There are 14 residues in the CDR3. Trimming removed 6 bases from V and 8 bases from J, with 16 bases in between.

This clone was seen more than once but under ten times. V and J are TRBV7-2 and TRBJ2-3; D is unclear. V lost 1 base and J 2 bases, leaving 10 bases between the germline ends. The CDR3 runs 15 residues. The germline V gene has CDR1 SGHTA and CDR2 FQGNSA. CDR3: CASSLGARSTDTQYF. The CDR3 DNA is TGTGCCAGCAGCTTAGGAGCTAGATCCACAGATACGCAGTATTTT.

The chain recombines TRBV10-3 with TRBJ2-3, with a possible D match to TRBD1 (5 bases). The germline V gene encodes CDR1 ENHRY and CDR2 SYGVKD. CDR3 length equals 16 residues. V shed 3 bases and J shed 1 base, with 14 bases lying between them. The CDR3 sequence: CAISDFREKGTDTQYF. In nucleotides, the CDR3 is TGTGCCATCAGTGATTTCAGGGAAAAGGGCACAGATACGCAGTATTTT.

This chain uses TRBV7-2 with TRBJ1-4; D gene ambiguous. The CDR3 extends over 14 amino acids. Germline loops: CDR1 SGHTA, CDR2 FQGNSA. V gave up 1 base and J gave up 7 bases, with 10 bases separating them. CDR3 sequence: CASSLGGLPEKLFF. The CDR3 DNA is TGTGCCAGCAGCTTAGGAGGGCTACCTGAAAAACTGTTTTTT. Based on the CDR3 plus reference TRBV7-2 and TRBJ1-4, the full variable domain is GAGVSQSPSNKVTEKGKDVELRCDPISGHTALYWYRQSLGQGLEFLIYFQGNSAPDKSGLPSDRFSAERTGGSVSTLTIQRTQQEDSAVYLCASSLGGLPEKLFFGSGTQLSVL.

The chain joins TRBV2 to TRBJ2-3, with D unresolved. The CDR3 contains 14 residues. CDR1 SNHLY and CDR2 FYNNEI come from the germline V gene. The V and J ends lost 4 bases and 6 bases respectively, with 14 bases between them. The CDR3 coding sequence is TGTGCCAGCAGTGCTGTGATAGGGCAGGATACGCAGTATTTT. Protein sequence: CASSAVIGQDTQYF.